What follows are 16 T cell receptor beta chains derived from one specimen sequenced in a study of T-cell reconstitution after alpha-beta-depleted transplantation in children. Library preparation (for TCRbeta) was performed with unique molecular identifiers. MiXCR was run by TCRdb on the PCR reads, yielding one entry per CDR3 protein. Counted here are 100,000 to 120,000 distinct CDR3 sequences, under 13% occurring once; the ten biggest clones make up 8%. The starting material was PBMCs from the stem cell graft donor, obtained from the stem cell graft. These receptors originate from a human donor who donated a stem cell graft to a child with acute lymphoblastic leukemia.

This clonotype came up many times. The V and J genes are TRBV24-1 and TRBJ1-2; 7 bases match TRBD1. The V segment lost 4 bases and the J segment 0 bases; nucleotides outside the gene matches: 7. Germline V CDR1 and CDR2: KGHDR, SFDVKD. The CDR3 runs to 16 residues. Written as DNA, the CDR3 is TGTGCCACCAGTGACGCCGGACAGGCCCCTAACTATGGCTACACCTTC. It encodes CATSDAGQAPNYGYTF.

Ten or more counts support this clonotype. The chain uses TRBV5-1 and TRBJ2-3; the match to TRBD1 covers 7 bases. The length of the CDR3 is 15 residues. Germline V lookup: CDR1 SGHRS, CDR2 YFSETQ. J gave up 3 bases and V 7 bases, and 11 bases lay outside the gene matches. CDR3 region: CASAFRDSGTDTQYF. The CDR3, as DNA: TGCGCCAGCGCCTTCCGGGACAGTGGGACAGATACGCAGTATTTT.

In its sample, this clonotype was seen many times. The CDR3 loop reads CASSYVGTAIPTYGYTF. CDR3 nucleotide sequence: TGTGCCAGCAGTTACGTGGGGACAGCCATCCCTACCTATGGCTACACCTTC. The chain carries TRBV6-5 and TRBJ1-2, with TRBD1 identical over 7 bases. This CDR3 comprises 17 residues. The trim removed 2 bases at V and 4 bases at J, leaving 13 bases unmatched. Per germline, CDR1 MNHEY and CDR2 SVGAGI.

This clonotype was recorded at least ten times. The gene calls are TRBV28 and TRBJ2-7; D is ambiguous. V shed 10 bases and J shed 5 bases, with 12 bases lying between them. This CDR3 has 11 amino acids. CDR1 and CDR2 (germline): MDHEN, SYDVKM. CDR3 in amino acids: CATASLNEQYF. Written as DNA, the CDR3 is TGTGCCACCGCCTCCCTCAACGAGCAGTACTTC.

This clonotype was counted ten times or more. This chain links TRBV29-1 with TRBJ2-7, with D unclear. Germline CDR1 SQVTM, CDR2 ANQGSEA. The CDR3 runs 13 residues. V lost 0 bases and J lost 3, with 9 bases in between. CDR3 protein: CSVEEASNYEQYF. CDR3 sequence (DNA): TGCAGCGTTGAAGAGGCTAGTAACTACGAGCAGTACTTC.

This clonotype showed up many times. The chain uses TRBV5-4 and TRBJ2-1, with D perhaps assigned TRBD1 or TRBD2 (5 bases each). This CDR3 is built from 13 residues. Germline V gene lookup returns CDR1 SGHNT and CDR2 YYREEE (reference sequence). Trimming cost V 0 bases and J 6 bases, with 7 bases left between them. The CDR3 DNA sequence: TGTGCCAGCAGCTTGGCAGGGACCAATGAGCAGTTCTTC. Protein: CASSLAGTNEQFF. The whole variable domain, filled in from reference TRBV5-4 and TRBJ2-1, reads ETGVTQSPTHLIKTRGQQVTLRCSSQSGHNTVSWYQQALGQGPQFIFQYYREEENGRGNFPPRFSGLQFPNYSSELNVNALELDDSALYLCASSLAGTNEQFFGPGTRLTVL.

This clonotype was observed many times. The chain recombines TRBV10-3 with TRBJ2-3, with TRBD2 matching 13 bases. This CDR3 region has 19 residues. The V segment lost 6 bases and the J segment 6 bases; nucleotides outside the gene matches: 18. Germline V gene data show CDR1 as ENHRY and CDR2 as SYGVKD. CDR3: CAIRETSGGPTKILDTQYF. CDR3 sequence (DNA): TGTGCCATCAGGGAGACTAGCGGGGGGCCAACGAAAATTTTGGATACGCAGTATTTT.

This clonotype has at least ten counts. The V and J genes are TRBV4-1 and TRBJ1-1; the D gene is possibly TRBD1 (5 bases). The CDR3 extends over 15 amino acids. Germline V lookup: CDR1 MGHRA, CDR2 YSYEKL. Trimming took 1 base from V and 3 from J, leaving 12 bases between them. This CDR3 reads CASSQAEGSDTEAFF. The CDR3 DNA is TGCGCCAGCAGCCAAGCGGAGGGGTCCGACACTGAAGCTTTCTTT.

This clonotype counts as medium-sized. The chain links TRBV19 to TRBJ2-1; 7 bases are a match to TRBD1. V gave up 7 bases and J gave up 7 bases; unmatched junction bases: 16. Germline V gene lookup returns CDR1 LNHDA and CDR2 SQIVND (reference sequence). The CDR3 consists of 16 residues. CDR3 in DNA: TGTGCCAGTACCCCCAAGAGAGGGGGCCTGGTAAATGAGCAGTTCTTC. Translation: CASTPKRGGLVNEQFF.

This clonotype was detected many times. V and J are TRBV3-1 and TRBJ2-3; no firm D call. Germline loops: CDR1 LGHDT, CDR2 YNNKEL (reference sequence). The CDR3 runs 12 residues. Deletions cut 1 base from V and 6 bases from J, with 5 bases between. Written as DNA, the CDR3 is TGTGCCAGCAGCCAAGGGAAGGATACGCAGTATTTT. Translating it yields CASSQGKDTQYF.

There are many counts of this clonotype. The J gene is TRBJ1-5, the V gene TRBV7-2; no firm D call. The CDR3 consists of 15 residues. Germline lookup yields CDR1 SGHTA and CDR2 FQGNSA. V lost 3 bases and J lost 0, with 9 bases in between. This CDR3 is CASSLSSGSNQPQHF. Here the CDR3 DNA reads TGTGCCAGCAGCTTGAGCTCTGGTAGCAATCAGCCCCAGCATTTT.

The V gene is TRBV30, the J gene TRBJ2-5, with D uncertain. Per germline, CDR1 GTSNPN and CDR2 SVGIG (reference sequence). V gave up 4 bases and J gave up 1 base, with 16 bases separating them. The CDR3 loop spans 15 amino acids. The chain's CDR3 is CAWTPSTHTQETQYF. CDR3 nucleotide sequence: TGTGCCTGGACCCCGTCGACTCATACCCAAGAGACCCAGTACTTC.

The chain carries TRBV5-1 and TRBJ2-2; 9 positions match TRBD1. The CDR3 sequence is 18 residues long. Per germline, CDR1 SGHRS and CDR2 YFSETQ. With V trimmed by 0 bases and J by 2 bases, 8 bases remained unmatched. CDR3 amino acids: CASSLAGQGLANTGELFF. In DNA form, the CDR3 reads TGCGCCAGCAGCTTGGCTGGACAGGGGTTGGCAAACACCGGGGAGCTGTTTTTT.

This clonotype was seen ten or more times. V and J are TRBV29-1 and TRBJ2-2; D not resolved. Per the germline V gene, CDR1 is SQVTM and CDR2 is ANQGSEA. The CDR3 has 12 residues. The V gene lost 1 base and the J gene lost 5 bases, with 5 bases spanning the gap. This chain's CDR3 is CSVEGETGELFF. CDR3 nucleotide sequence: TGCAGCGTTGAAGGGGAAACCGGGGAGCTGTTTTTT.

This clonotype was detected many times. The chain combines TRBV5-5 with TRBJ2-3; the D gene is possibly TRBD2 (7 bases). Germline values: CDR1 SGHKS, CDR2 YYEKEE (reference sequence). The V and J ends lost 4 bases and 6 bases respectively, with 15 bases between them. CDR3 size: 14 residues. In DNA, the CDR3 is TGTGCCAGCAGCCTGCGAGGCGGGGGCGATACGCAGTATTTT. It is translated as CASSLRGGGDTQYF.

In this sample, this clonotype turned up many times. The V and J genes are TRBV6-4 and TRBJ2-3; 7 bases line up with TRBD1. The germline V gene encodes CDR1 MRHNA and CDR2 SNTAGT. V lost 6 bases to trimming and J lost 2 bases; unmatched junction nucleotides: 20. The CDR3 spans 19 residues. CDR3 nucleotides: TGTGCCAGCAGCAATGATAGACAGGGTCCGGCTATCCTCACAGATACGCAGTATTTT. Protein: CASSNDRQGPAILTDTQYF.